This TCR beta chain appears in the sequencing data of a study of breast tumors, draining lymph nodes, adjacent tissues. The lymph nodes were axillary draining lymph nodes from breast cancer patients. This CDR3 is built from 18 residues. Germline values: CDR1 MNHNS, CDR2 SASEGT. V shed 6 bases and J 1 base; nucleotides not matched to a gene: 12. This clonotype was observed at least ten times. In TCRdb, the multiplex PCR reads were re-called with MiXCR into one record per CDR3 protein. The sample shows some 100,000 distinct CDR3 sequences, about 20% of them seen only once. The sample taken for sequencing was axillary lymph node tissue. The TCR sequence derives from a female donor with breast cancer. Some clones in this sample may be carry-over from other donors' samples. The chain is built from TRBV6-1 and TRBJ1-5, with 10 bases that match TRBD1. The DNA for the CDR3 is TGTGCCAGCAGGAGGCCCCCGACAGGGGGCCCGAGCAATCAGCCCCAGCATTTT. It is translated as CASRRPPTGGPSNQPQHF.